This passage covers 25 T cell receptor beta chains from one sample sequenced in a study of T cells in Graves' hyperthyroidism and ophthalmopathy (dated by TCRdb to 2018 to 2020). The library was obtained by multiplex PCR. Sequenced using an Illumina HiSeq 2000. TCR beta CDR3 regions were amplified from RNA transcripts. For the first round of RT-PCR on the TCR CDR3, the HTBI primer set was used together with the Qiagen OneStep RT-PCR kit. The public reads were reanalyzed by TCRdb: fastp trimming at Q25, MiXCR alignment, in-frame beta chains only. Every CDR3 protein is listed once, alongside the most common genes and DNA of its rows. The sample table records over 700,000 distinct CDR3 sequences; over 35% of these occur just once. The ten biggest clones cover about 9% of the sample. Sample: blood. The receptor source for this set is a man between 18 and 35 years old with Graves' hyperthyroidism.

This clonotype was seen many times. The chain is built from TRBV29-1 and TRBJ1-5; D unclear. Looked up from germline, CDR1 is SQVTM and CDR2 is ANQGSEA. V was cut by 6 bases and J by 6 bases, with 12 bases left in between. There are 12 residues in the CDR3. The CDR3 DNA reads TGCAGCGTCTACAGCGCAGGTCAGCCCCAGCATTTT. Amino acid sequence: CSVYSAGQPQHF.

This sequence joins TRBV3-1 and TRBJ1-2; D unclear. V dropped 0 bases and J dropped 6 bases, with 17 bases sitting between them. Germline CDR1 reads LGHDT; CDR2 reads YNNKEL (reference sequence). The CDR3 has 16 residues. DNA of the CDR3: TGTGCCAGCAGCCAAGATTCAAGGGAGTCTTCACATGGCTACACCTTC. Translating gives CASSQDSRESSHGYTF. Supplemented by reference TRBV3-1 and TRBJ1-2, the full variable domain reads DTAVSQTPKYLVTQMGNDKSIKCEQNLGHDTMYWYKQDSKKFLKIMFSYNNKELIINETVPNRFSPKSPDKAHLNLHINSLELGDSAVYFCASSQDSRESSHGYTFGSGTRLTVV.

The V and J genes are TRBV10-2 and TRBJ2-7; D not certain. The germline gives CDR1 WSHSY, CDR2 SAAADI. The CDR3 has 14 amino acids. V shed 2 bases and J shed 6 bases, with 14 bases lying between them. The CDR3: CASSEAIPVSEQYF. As DNA, the CDR3 is TGCGCCAGCAGTGAGGCGATTCCAGTCAGCGAGCAGTACTTC.

The chain joins TRBV2 to TRBJ1-6; weak D call: TRBD1 (5 bases). Germline V CDR1 and CDR2: SNHLY, FYNNEI. Deletions cut 6 bases from V and 2 bases from J, with 14 bases between. This CDR3 has 16 amino acids. CDR3 coding DNA: TGTGCCAGCAGCGGGACGCTAGGCGCCTATAATTCACCCCTCCACTTT. This codes for CASSGTLGAYNSPLHF.

This clonotype was seen more than once but under ten times. This chain connects TRBV6-5 to TRBJ1-1; D unresolved. The CDR3 sequence is 14 residues long. Trimming took off 5 bases at V and 1 base at J, with 11 bases between the two ends. Germline CDR1 is MNHEY and CDR2 is SVGAGI. Here the CDR3 DNA reads TGTGCCAGCAGTGTGCAGGCAGAGAACACTGAAGCTTTCTTT. Translating it yields CASSVQAENTEAFF.

The rearrangement joins TRBV12-3 or TRBV12-4 to TRBJ1-5; D not resolved. The CDR3 spans 16 residues. V shed 5 bases and J shed 2 bases, with 16 bases lying between them. The CDR3 DNA sequence: TGTGCCAGCAGTCTAGGACCTCCCGAGGGCAATCAGCCCCAGCATTTT. Translation gives CASSLGPPEGNQPQHF.

This clonotype was counted once. This chain uses TRBV2 with TRBJ1-2, with D hard to call. CDR3 length: 11 residues. Germline V CDR1 and CDR2: SNHLY, FYNNEI. Trimming removed 5 bases at V and 7 bases at J, with 8 bases between. Here the CDR3 reads CASSRAGGYTF. The CDR3 DNA reads as TGTGCCAGCAGTAGGGCGGGTGGCTACACCTTC. The entire variable domain, with the rest obtained from reference TRBV2 and TRBJ1-2, is as follows: EPEVTQTPSHQVTQMGQEVILRCVPISNHLYFYWYRQILGQKVEFLVSFYNNEISEKSEIFDDQFSVERPDGSNFTLKIRSTKLEDSAMYFCASSRAGGYTFGSGTRLTVV.

The chain carries TRBV5-1 and TRBJ1-6, with a possible D match to TRBD1 (6 bases). Germline lookup yields CDR1 SGHRS and CDR2 YFSETQ. The V gene lost 4 bases and the J gene lost 7 bases, with 15 bases spanning the gap. The CDR3 contains 15 residues. The CDR3, as DNA: TGCGCCAGCAGCCCGCCGGGGGGCGGCAATTCACCCCTCCACTTT. It is translated as CASSPPGGGNSPLHF.

This clonotype has just a few counts. The chain couples TRBV29-1 to TRBJ1-5, with D tentatively TRBD1 (5 bases). V dropped 3 bases and J dropped 6 bases, with 12 bases sitting between them. Germline V gives CDR1 SQVTM, CDR2 ANQGSEA. This CDR3 has 13 amino acids. The CDR3 loop is CSVESGPLQPQHF. The CDR3 DNA sequence: TGCAGCGTTGAGTCAGGGCCTCTTCAGCCCCAGCATTTT.

The chain joins TRBV7-8 to TRBJ2-5; D gene ambiguous. This CDR3 region has 15 residues. The ends were cut back, 2 bases at V and 4 bases at J, with 14 bases in the middle. Germline V CDR1 and CDR2: SGHVS, FQNEAQ. Here the CDR3 reads CASSLNPGWGETQYF. In nucleotides, the CDR3 is TGTGCCAGCAGCTTAAATCCTGGGTGGGGAGAGACCCAGTACTTC.

This clonotype has a handful of counts. The J gene is TRBJ1-4, the V gene TRBV11-3; D not certain. The CDR3 runs 12 residues. The ends were cut back, 4 bases at V and 7 bases at J, with 7 bases in the middle. CDR1 is SGHNT and CDR2 is YENEEA in the germline V gene. The CDR3 sequence is CASSWAREKLFF. DNA of the CDR3: TGTGCCAGCAGCTGGGCGCGTGAAAAACTGTTTTTT.

The CDR3 reads CASSLAGLSAGETQYF. The DNA for the CDR3 is TGCGCCAGCAGCTTGGCCGGCTTGTCAGCGGGGGAGACCCAGTACTTC. The chain recombines TRBV5-1 with TRBJ2-5, with 7 bases identical to TRBD2. Germline CDR1 reads SGHRS; CDR2 reads YFSETQ. The CDR3 is 16 residues long. The ends lost 0 bases at V and 5 bases at J; junction bases unmatched: 10.

In its sample, this clonotype was seen many times. The chain joins TRBV15 to TRBJ1-6; 9 positions agree with TRBD1. The germline V gene has CDR1 LNHNV and CDR2 YYDKDF (reference sequence). This CDR3 region has 16 residues. V lost 1 base, J lost 10 bases, and 8 bases stayed unmatched. CDR3 DNA: TGTGCCACCAGCAGAGTGCCGGACAGGGGTCTATCACCCCTCCACTTT. Protein: CATSRVPDRGLSPLHF.

Note on this clonotype: Relative to the germline gene, one junction end is altered; a read error may explain this. V and J are TRBV7-8 and TRBJ1-5, with D unresolved. The CDR3 extends over 14 amino acids. Germline V gene sequence: CDR1 SGHVS, CDR2 FQNEAQ. The CDR3 spells CATSSLSGNQPQHF. CDR3 DNA: TGTGCCACCAGCAGCTTGTCGGGCAATCAGCCCCAGCATTTT.

With respect to this clonotype: A much larger clone lies a single base off, so this may be a read error. V is TRBV19 and J is TRBJ2-5; 7 bases map to TRBD1. The germline CDR1 and CDR2 sequences are LNHDA and SQIVND (reference sequence). The CDR3 is 13 residues long. V lost 5 bases to trimming and J lost 7 bases; unmatched junction nucleotides: 7. CDR3 in DNA: TGTGCCAGTAGTTGGGACAGTTGGGGGACCCAGTACTTC. This translates into CASSWDSWGTQYF.

This clonotype appeared a few times. V usage is TRBV7-2 and J usage is TRBJ2-7; 11 nucleotides agree with TRBD2. The J segment lost 2 bases and the V segment lost 5 bases, leaving 5 bases of the junction unmatched. Per germline, CDR1 SGHTA and CDR2 FQGNSA. CDR3 length equals 15 residues. This CDR3 is CASSTTSGTTYEQYF. In DNA form, the CDR3 reads TGTGCCAGCAGCACGACTAGCGGGACGACCTACGAGCAGTACTTC. The full variable domain, rest sourced from reference TRBV7-2 and TRBJ2-7, is GAGVSQSPSNKVTEKGKDVELRCDPISGHTALYWYRQSLGQGLEFLIYFQGNSAPDKSGLPSDRFSAERTGGSVSTLTIQRTQQEDSAVYLCASSTTSGTTYEQYFGPGTRLTVT.

This clonotype was counted many times. V gene TRBV20-1 combines with J gene TRBJ1-2; TRBD1 agrees at 10 bases. V was clipped by 4 bases and J by 8 bases; unmatched bases: 7. The CDR3 contains 13 residues. Germline CDR1 reads DFQATT; CDR2 reads SNEGSKA (reference sequence). The CDR3 loop is CSATGTGEGGYTF. The CDR3 region has the DNA TGCAGTGCTACCGGGACAGGGGAAGGAGGCTACACCTTC.

This clonotype was recorded a few times. The chain links TRBV4-2 to TRBJ1-3; maybe TRBD1 (6 bases). V was trimmed by 3 bases and J by 2 bases, leaving 17 bases between them. Germline values: CDR1 LGHNA, CDR2 YNFKEQ. The CDR3 loop spans 17 amino acids. The CDR3 DNA reads TGTGCCAGCAGCCACGACACAGGGATCGGGCCTGGAAACACCATATATTTT. It is translated as CASSHDTGIGPGNTIYF.

The count of this clonotype is one. CDR3 in DNA: TGTGCCATCAGCCCGGACAGGGCATTTACCTACGAGCAGTACTTC. This translates into CAISPDRAFTYEQYF. The chain joins TRBV10-3 to TRBJ2-7, with 8 bases identical to TRBD1. The CDR3 sequence is 15 residues long. CDR1 and CDR2 (germline): ENHRY, SYGVKD. The ends lost 6 bases at V and 2 bases at J; junction bases unmatched: 9.

The gene calls are TRBV7-4 and TRBJ1-2; 8 nucleotides align to TRBD1. The germline V gene encodes CDR1 SGHVT and CDR2 SQSDAQ. V shed 5 bases, J shed 5 bases, and the junction held 13 bases outside the gene matches. This CDR3 has 16 residues. The CDR3: CASSLPRDRLLYGYTF. The CDR3 nucleotides read TGTGCCAGCAGCCTACCAAGGGACAGGCTGCTATATGGCTACACCTTC.

This clonotype has a handful of counts. The gene calls are TRBV7-2 and TRBJ1-2, with 7 nucleotides matching TRBD1. The CDR3 loop spans 14 amino acids. Germline CDR1 is SGHTA and CDR2 is FQGNSA. Losses at the gene ends were 5 bases for V and 4 bases for J; bases not matched to a gene: 7. Written as DNA, the CDR3 is TGTGCCAGCAGCCAAAGGGACAGTTCCTATGGCTACACCTTC. It codes for CASSQRDSSYGYTF.

V and J are TRBV7-3 and TRBJ1-3, with no clear D. Germline V CDR1 and CDR2: SGHTA, FQGTGA. V lost 5 bases and J lost 3, with 8 bases in between. The CDR3 consists of 13 residues. The CDR3 region has the DNA TGTGCCAGCAGCCGGGCCGATGGAAACACCATATATTTT. It is translated as CASSRADGNTIYF.

V and J are TRBV9 and TRBJ1-2, with TRBD1 identical over 9 bases. The CDR3 is made up of 17 amino acids. Germline CDR1 reads SGDLS; CDR2 reads YYNGEE. With 0 bases clipped from V and 3 bases from J, the junction kept 9 bases outside the gene matches. The CDR3 here is CASSVGFVDRGDYGYTF. DNA for the CDR3: TGTGCCAGCAGCGTAGGTTTTGTGGACAGGGGAGACTATGGCTACACCTTC.

Many counts were recorded for this clonotype. The chain combines TRBV7-2 with TRBJ2-2; D not resolved. The CDR3 length is 14 residues. V lost 0 bases and J lost 8, with 10 bases in between. Per the germline V gene, CDR1 is SGHTA and CDR2 is FQGNSA. The CDR3 coding sequence is TGTGCCAGCAGCTTAGCGGGGTGGCAGGGGGAGCTGTTTTTT. The encoded protein is CASSLAGWQGELFF. The whole variable domain, remainder taken from reference TRBV7-2 and TRBJ2-2, is GAGVSQSPSNKVTEKGKDVELRCDPISGHTALYWYRQSLGQGLEFLIYFQGNSAPDKSGLPSDRFSAERTGGSVSTLTIQRTQQEDSAVYLCASSLAGWQGELFFGEGSRLTVL.

This clonotype was seen at least ten times. CDR3 nucleotides: TGTGCCAGCAGTGACTGGGAAGCTTCACCCCTCCACTTT. It specifies CASSDWEASPLHF. V and J are TRBV2 and TRBJ1-6, with D unresolved. V lost 3 bases, J lost 9 bases, and 9 bases lay in between. The CDR3 extends over 13 amino acids. Germline V gene data show CDR1 as SNHLY and CDR2 as FYNNEI.